The 12 T cell receptor beta chains presented below share a single source sample, sequenced in a study of blood T cell repertoires in COVID-19 (dated by TCRdb to 2018 to 2020). Library prep was done by the immunoSEQ multiplex PCR assay. In TCRdb, the immuneACCESS table is reduced to in-frame sequences with V and J assigned. These tables do not hold every clone; where another copy was compared, an unresolved V gene accounts for under half, and the others remain unexplained. In all, the sample holds some 220,000 clones, and under 85% of those were seen once. The ten largest make up over 0.95% of the sample. Sequencing was performed on peripheral blood. The receptor set was obtained from a woman aged 25-40 years with COVID-19, enrolled during active disease.

The V gene is TRBV5-4, the J gene TRBJ2-7, with 8 bases matching TRBD1. CDR1 is SGHNT and CDR2 is YYREEE in the germline V gene (reference sequence). V shed 6 bases, J shed 1 base, and the junction held 3 bases outside the gene matches. The CDR3 consists of 13 residues. CDR3 amino acids: CASTGQGSYEQYF. The CDR3 coding sequence is TGTGCCAGCACCGGACAGGGTTCCTACGAGCAGTACTTC.

This clone was counted a few times. The chain employs TRBV7-2 and TRBJ2-1, with 10 bases lining up with TRBD1. CDR1 and CDR2 (germline): SGHTA, FQGNSA. The CDR3 contains 17 residues. Unmatched junction bases numbered 11, after V lost 2 bases and J lost 7 bases. CDR3 protein: CASSLRAGRQGANEQFF. The CDR3 DNA reads as TGTGCCAGCAGCTTAAGGGCCGGACGACAGGGGGCAAATGAGCAGTTCTTC.

The rearrangement joins TRBV5-1 to TRBJ2-2, with D maybe TRBD1 (6 bases). Germline values: CDR1 SGHRS, CDR2 YFSETQ. V was trimmed by 4 bases and J by 1 base, leaving 11 bases between them. The CDR3 length is 15 residues. This CDR3 reads CASSQMGQNTGELFF. The CDR3, as DNA: TGCGCCAGCAGCCAAATGGGACAGAACACCGGGGAGCTGTTTTTT.

The chain couples TRBV11-2 to TRBJ2-7; TRBD2 matches at 8 bases. The CDR3 spans 15 residues. Trimming took 3 bases from V and 7 from J; bases not matched to a gene: 11. CDR1 SGHAT and CDR2 FQNNGV come from the germline V gene. CDR3: CASSFGLAGTGEQYF. The CDR3, as DNA: TGTGCCAGCAGCTTTGGTCTAGCGGGCACCGGGGAGCAGTACTTC.

The chain is built from TRBV6-6 and TRBJ2-1; D may be TRBD1 (6 bases). V was clipped by 7 bases and J by 4 bases, with 11 bases between them. The length of the CDR3 is 13 residues. Germline CDR1 and CDR2: MNHNY and SVGAGI (reference sequence). CDR3 DNA sequence: TGTGCCAGCACACAGGGAAGGTACAATGAGCAGTTCTTC. It codes for CASTQGRYNEQFF.

The rearrangement uses TRBV6-4 and TRBJ2-3; 13 bases agree with TRBD2. Germline assignment: CDR1 MRHNA and CDR2 SNTAGT. V shed 6 bases, J shed 3 bases, and the junction held 15 bases outside the gene matches. CDR3 length: 19 amino acids. The DNA for the CDR3 is TGTGCCAGCAGCCACCCGGGACTAGCGGGACCCTCTTTGACAGATACGCAGTATTTT. Its protein is CASSHPGLAGPSLTDTQYF.

J is TRBJ2-7 and V is TRBV7-6; 13 positions agree with TRBD2. The CDR3 totals 15 residues. The junction had 8 bases not matched to a gene; V was cut back by 5 bases and J by 7 bases. The germline V gene has CDR1 SGHVS and CDR2 FNYEAQ. The CDR3 loop is CASSELAGGPGEQYF. Here the CDR3 DNA reads TGTGCCAGCAGCGAACTAGCGGGGGGGCCGGGTGAGCAGTACTTC.

This clone appeared a single time. The V gene is TRBV6-2 or TRBV6-3, the J gene TRBJ1-1; D possibly corresponds to TRBD1 (5 bases). The V gene lost 2 bases and the J gene lost 5 bases, with 12 bases spanning the gap. The CDR3 has 14 amino acids. In germline, CDR1 is MNHEY, CDR2 SVGEGT. In DNA form, the CDR3 reads TGTGCCAGCAGTTACCTACCGGAGGGGACTGAAGCTTTCTTT. Translation gives CASSYLPEGTEAFF.

The chain couples TRBV9 to TRBJ2-1, with 8 bases fitting TRBD2. Trimming at V came to 3 bases and at J to 2 bases, leaving 7 bases not matched to a gene. From germline, CDR1 is SGDLS and CDR2 YYNGEE. The CDR3 extends over 16 amino acids. CDR3 nucleotide sequence: TGTGCCAGCAGCGGCCCGCGGGGGGCCCCCTACAATGAGCAGTTCTTC. It is translated as CASSGPRGAPYNEQFF.

V gene TRBV7-2 combines with J gene TRBJ2-2; tentative D call: TRBD1 (5 bases). The CDR3 is 14 residues long. Germline values: CDR1 SGHTA, CDR2 FQGNSA. V dropped 5 bases and J dropped 7 bases, with 14 bases sitting between them. CDR3 loop: CASSPRQKNGELFF. The CDR3 nucleotides read TGTGCCAGCAGCCCCAGACAGAAGAACGGGGAGCTGTTTTTT.

The chain uses TRBV4-3 and TRBJ1-4, with a possible D match to TRBD1 (5 bases). This CDR3 comprises 15 residues. The germline CDR1 and CDR2 sequences are LGHNA and YSLEER. Between the trimmed V and J ends, which lost 0 bases and 8 bases, there was a span of 13 bases. CDR3 nucleotides: TGCGCCAGCAGCCAAGAGGGGCAGGGAAGAGAAAAACTGTTTTTT. The encoded protein is CASSQEGQGREKLFF.

The V call is TRBV6-2 or TRBV6-3, the J call TRBJ2-7, with 13 bases matching TRBD2. The CDR3 has 17 residues. The germline CDR1 and CDR2 sequences are MNHEY and SVGEGT. V dropped 6 bases and J dropped 4; count of bases not matched to a gene: 12. CDR3 in DNA: TGTGCCAGCAGCGCCGGGACTAGCGGGGATACCCCATACGAGCAGTACTTC. It codes for CASSAGTSGDTPYEQYF.